The T cell receptor beta chain described here comes from a study of T-cell reconstitution after alpha-beta-depleted transplantation in children. Overall study results and limits: After one year, T-cell counts and TCRbeta diversity mostly came from new T cells. Diversity of TCRbeta at day 60 was high in some patients, arising from surviving recipient T cells and thymic progenitors. There were reportedly several hundred expanded graft clones from which alpha-beta T cells came about two months after transplant.

This clonotype occurred many times. As yet, its antigen is unknown. Germline and junction disagree at one end, which may indicate a read error. This sample's TCRbeta library carried unique molecular identifier barcodes. TCRdb itself ran the PCR reads through MiXCR, one entry per CDR3 protein. This sample has around 270,000 distinct CDR3 sequences, with 6% to 10% found just once. Germline V gene sequence: CDR1 PRHDT, CDR2 FYEKMQ (reference sequence). The CDR3 is made up of 13 amino acids. The specimen comprised peripheral blood, sampled 360 days after TCRalphabeta/CD19-depleted stem cell transplant. The TCR originated in a female patient aged 2-15 years who had a stem cell transplant for Fanconi anemia, so the T cells may come from the graft donor. V and J are TRBV13 and TRBJ2-7, with D perhaps TRBD2 (7 bases). The CDR3 DNA reads as TGTGCCAGCAGCCTAGGGGGGGACGACGAGCAGTACTTC. Protein: CASSLGGDDEQYF.